This paragraph reports one T cell receptor (beta chain). Its antigen is undetermined. This table comes from immunoSEQ multiplex PCR, and its TCRdb copy is limited to in-frame clones, with some not included. The repertoire has around 76,000 clones, about 88% of them found once; the top ten carry 10% to 15%. These data belong to a study of OX40 agonist ivuxolimab in advanced cancers. Study findings and constraints: In the expanded peripheral T cells, antigen specificity was never determined. At 0.1 to 3.0 mg/kg and by week 6, clonal expansion occurred in CD4+ and CD8+ blood T cells.

V was clipped by 1 base and J by 2 bases, with 9 bases between them. CDR3 length equals 16 residues. Germline CDR1 SEHNR, CDR2 FQNEAQ (reference sequence). Sequencing used CD4+ or CD8+ T cells sorted from blood, obtained in a trial of the OX40 agonist ivuxolimab. The chain combines TRBV7-9 with TRBJ2-6, with no clear D. This TCR was sampled from an adult with an advanced solid tumor such as melanoma, head and neck, liver or kidney cancer. CDR3 sequence (DNA): TGTGCCAGCAGCTTAGGCAGGTTAACTGGGGCCAACGTCCTGACTTTC. This encodes CASSLGRLTGANVLTF.